A single sample is the source of the 16 T cell receptor beta chains below, sequenced in a study of blood T cell repertoires in COVID-19. Sequenced by immunoSEQ multiplex PCR; TCRdb stores in-frame clones only, minus some. The data show hundreds of thousands of clones, about 90% seen once. Sequencing used peripheral blood. The origin of the receptors is a woman aged 25 to 45 with COVID-19, enrolled during active disease.

V usage is TRBV9 and J usage is TRBJ1-6; the match to TRBD1 covers 8 bases. The CDR3 has 14 residues. Germline CDR1 and CDR2: SGDLS and YYNGEE. V shed 4 bases and J 6 bases; nucleotides not matched to a gene: 3. CDR3 DNA: TGTGCCAGCAGCTTTGACAGGGGTAATTCACCCCTCCACTTT. Translation: CASSFDRGNSPLHF.

For the CDR3, the DNA is TGTGCCAGCAGTTTAGGACAGCGCTATGGCTACACCTTC. Protein product: CASSLGQRYGYTF. The chain employs TRBV27 and TRBJ1-2; D perhaps matches TRBD1 (6 bases). In germline, CDR1 is MNHEY, CDR2 SMNVEV (reference sequence). Trimming removed 2 bases at V and 4 bases at J, with 8 bases between. The CDR3 length is 13 residues.

On this clone itself: Distinct nucleotide sequences in the sample also encode this CDR3. The chain is built from TRBV27 and TRBJ2-2; 8 bases line up with TRBD1. The V gene end was trimmed by 5 bases and the J gene end by 4 bases; junction bases not matched to a gene: 0. Germline loops: CDR1 MNHEY, CDR2 SMNVEV (reference sequence). The CDR3 covers 13 residues. The CDR3 reads CASSTGGTGELFF. In DNA, the CDR3 is TGTGCCAGCAGTACAGGGGGCACCGGGGAGCTGTTTTTT.

The chain links TRBV5-4 to TRBJ1-1, with TRBD1 matching 8 bases. Germline loops: CDR1 SGHNT, CDR2 YYREEE (reference sequence). V lost 4 bases and J lost 5; bases outside the gene matches: 10. This CDR3 contains 15 residues. CDR3 residues: CASSPRTGQGTEAFF. CDR3 bases: TGTGCCAGCAGCCCTCGGACAGGGCAAGGAACTGAAGCTTTCTTT.

This clone was observed once. J is TRBJ1-4 and V is TRBV7-6; 9 bases agree with TRBD1. Germline loops: CDR1 SGHVS, CDR2 FNYEAQ. V lost 5 bases, J lost 8 bases, and 15 bases stayed unmatched. The CDR3 is 17 amino acids. The CDR3, as DNA: TGTGCCAGCAGCCCAAGACCGGGACAGGGAATCTCCGAAAAACTGTTTTTT. It codes for CASSPRPGQGISEKLFF.

The chain carries TRBV27 and TRBJ1-5; TRBD1 agrees at 7 bases. Germline trimming cut 6 bases from V and 6 bases from J; bases unmatched to any gene: 8. CDR3 length equals 14 residues. Looked up from germline, CDR1 is MNHEY and CDR2 is SMNVEV (reference sequence). The CDR3 spells CASSPGGMVQPQHF. The CDR3 nucleotides are TGTGCCAGCAGCCCAGGGGGGATGGTTCAGCCCCAGCATTTT.

This clone was counted once. The chain employs TRBV6-6 and TRBJ2-2; D is possibly TRBD1 (6 bases). V was clipped by 10 bases and J by 0 bases, with 9 bases between them. The CDR3 spans 13 residues. Germline V CDR1 and CDR2: MNHNY, SVGAGI (reference sequence). The CDR3: CATRQANTGELFF. CDR3 DNA sequence: TGTGCCACACGACAGGCGAACACCGGGGAGCTGTTTTTT.

This clone has a handful of counts. J is TRBJ1-6 and V is TRBV9, with D possibly being TRBD1 (6 bases). The ends were cut back, 0 bases at V and 4 bases at J, with 14 bases in the middle. Germline CDR1 is SGDLS and CDR2 is YYNGEE. CDR3 size: 17 residues. CDR3 sequence: CASSVALRTGYNSPLHF. For the CDR3, the DNA is TGTGCCAGCAGCGTAGCTTTGAGAACAGGGTATAATTCACCCCTCCACTTT.

The chain's CDR3 is CAWSEGTSDYQPQHF. CDR3 coding DNA: TGTGCCTGGAGTGAAGGGACATCGGACTATCAGCCCCAGCATTTT. This chain joins TRBV30 and TRBJ1-5; possible D gene TRBD1, 6 bases. The germline V gene encodes CDR1 GTSNPN and CDR2 SVGIG (reference sequence). The CDR3 length is 15 residues. The ends were cut back, 1 base at V and 5 bases at J, with 15 bases in the middle.

The V and J genes are TRBV5-1 and TRBJ1-2, with 8 bases that match TRBD1. The V gene's germline CDR1 is SGHRS and CDR2 YFSETQ. The CDR3 spans 16 residues. V shed 0 bases and J 4 bases; nucleotides not matched to a gene: 8. CDR3 DNA: TGCGCCAGCAGCTTGGCGGGTAGACAGGGGACCTATGGCTACACCTTC. Encoded protein: CASSLAGRQGTYGYTF.

This chain uses TRBV7-6 with TRBJ1-5; no clear D. This CDR3 region has 13 residues. Germline CDR1 is SGHVS and CDR2 is FNYEAQ. Trimming cost V 6 bases and J 7 bases, with 13 bases left between them. This CDR3 reads CASRLNEAQPQHF. The DNA for the CDR3 is TGTGCCAGCAGGCTCAACGAGGCCCAGCCCCAGCATTTT.

The chain combines TRBV12-5 with TRBJ1-1, with unresolved D. Deletions cut 1 base from V and 3 bases from J, with 6 bases between. The CDR3 extends over 13 amino acids. From germline, CDR1 is LGHNT and CDR2 FRNRAP. Here the CDR3 reads CASGLDRYTEAFF. Written as DNA, the CDR3 is TGTGCTAGTGGTTTGGACAGATACACTGAAGCTTTCTTT.

V gene TRBV20-1 combines with J gene TRBJ2-7, with 7 bases fitting TRBD1. The germline gives CDR1 DFQATT, CDR2 SNEGSKA (reference sequence). The CDR3 contains 14 residues. The trim removed 3 bases at V and 7 bases at J, leaving 12 bases unmatched. The CDR3 reads CSASDTTGSGEQYF. For the CDR3, the DNA is TGCAGTGCTAGTGATACGACAGGGTCGGGGGAGCAGTACTTC.

The chain recombines TRBV12-3 or TRBV12-4 with TRBJ2-7; D is possibly TRBD1 (5 bases). Trimming removed 3 bases from V and 6 bases from J, with 9 bases in between. The CDR3 is 12 residues long. The CDR3 coding sequence is TGTGCCAGCAGTTTTCAGGGTCCCGAGCAGTACTTC. Its translation: CASSFQGPEQYF.

This clone is a singleton in its sample. V is TRBV5-8 and J is TRBJ2-2, with a weak D call TRBD1 (6 bases). V dropped 0 bases and J dropped 3 bases, with 12 bases sitting between them. Germline CDR1 reads SGHTS; CDR2 reads YDEGEE. CDR3 size: 16 residues. CDR3 DNA: TGTGCCAGCAGCTTGGTGTCGGCAGGGGACACCGGGGAGCTGTTTTTT. The encoded protein is CASSLVSAGDTGELFF.

The chain recombines TRBV27 with TRBJ1-5; the D gene is possibly TRBD1 (6 bases). The CDR3 is 14 amino acids. In germline, CDR1 is MNHEY, CDR2 SMNVEV (reference sequence). V lost 1 base to trimming and J lost 6 bases, with 10 bases between them. CDR3 coding DNA: TGTGCCAGCAGTTTATTTGGGGGCGGTCAGCCCCAGCATTTT. Translating it yields CASSLFGGGQPQHF.